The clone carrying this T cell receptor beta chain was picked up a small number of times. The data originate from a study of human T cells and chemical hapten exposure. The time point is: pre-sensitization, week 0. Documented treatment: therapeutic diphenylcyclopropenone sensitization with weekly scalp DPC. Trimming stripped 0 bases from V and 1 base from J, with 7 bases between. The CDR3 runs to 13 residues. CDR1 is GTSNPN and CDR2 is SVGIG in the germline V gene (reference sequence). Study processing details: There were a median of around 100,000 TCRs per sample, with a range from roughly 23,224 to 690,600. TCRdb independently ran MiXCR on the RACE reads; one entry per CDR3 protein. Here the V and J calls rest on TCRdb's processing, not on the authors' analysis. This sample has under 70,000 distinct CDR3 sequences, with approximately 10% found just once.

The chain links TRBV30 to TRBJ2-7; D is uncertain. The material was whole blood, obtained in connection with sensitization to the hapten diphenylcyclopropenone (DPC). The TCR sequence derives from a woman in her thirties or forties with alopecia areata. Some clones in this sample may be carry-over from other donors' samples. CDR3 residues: CAWSVLPSYEQYF. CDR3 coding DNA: TGTGCCTGGAGTGTACTGCCATCCTACGAGCAGTACTTC.